Following are 14 T cell receptor beta chains from one sample sequenced in a study of blood T cell repertoires in COVID-19. Only in-frame clones appear in the TCRdb table, and some are missing; sequencing was by immunoSEQ multiplex PCR. The data show roughly 200,000 clones, 80% to 90% seen once. The sequenced material came from peripheral blood. Receptor source: a human donor with active or convalescent COVID-19. The donor label of this sample is uncertain.

This chain connects TRBV5-1 to TRBJ2-1; 10 positions match TRBD2. The V gene end was trimmed by 0 bases and the J gene end by 9 bases; junction bases not matched to a gene: 6. The CDR3 is made up of 15 amino acids. Germline V CDR1 and CDR2: SGHRS, YFSETQ. Here the CDR3 reads CASSLDILAGFEQFF. Here the CDR3 DNA reads TGCGCCAGCAGCTTGGATATACTAGCGGGGTTTGAGCAGTTCTTC.

The chain combines TRBV11-2 with TRBJ2-7, with 11 nucleotides matching TRBD2. The CDR3 covers 18 residues. Germline V gene lookup returns CDR1 SGHAT and CDR2 FQNNGV. V was pared by 2 bases and J by 4 bases, with 13 bases of the junction left unmatched. CDR3 nucleotide sequence: TGTGCCAGCAGCTTATACGAATGGGCGGGGACTAGCGGATACGAGCAGTACTTC. As protein: CASSLYEWAGTSGYEQYF.

The gene calls are TRBV7-3 and TRBJ2-1; D perhaps matches TRBD2 (6 bases). The CDR3 extends over 14 amino acids. CDR1 is SGHTA, CDR2 FQGTGA, per germline. V shed 5 bases and J shed 6 bases, with 14 bases lying between them. CDR3 sequence (DNA): TGTGCCAGCAGCCCCGGGCTAGCGATCAATGAGCAGTTCTTC. This translates into CASSPGLAINEQFF. The whole variable domain, remainder taken from reference TRBV7-3 and TRBJ2-1, is GAGVSQTPSNKVTEKGKYVELRCDPISGHTALYWYRQSLGQGPEFLIYFQGTGAADDSGLPNDRFFAVRPEGSVSTLKIQRTERGDSAVYLCASSPGLAINEQFFGPGTRLTVL.

The V call is TRBV6-2 or TRBV6-3, the J call TRBJ1-4; 7 nucleotides agree with TRBD1. CDR1 and CDR2 from the germline V gene are MNHEY and SVGEGT. This CDR3 region has 16 residues. J gave up 5 bases and V 2 bases, and 8 bases lay outside the gene matches. The CDR3 loop reads CASSYPRGGQNEKLFF. DNA of the CDR3: TGTGCCAGCAGTTACCCACGGGGGGGACAGAATGAAAAACTGTTTTTT.

The rearrangement links TRBV30 to TRBJ2-2; tentatively, D is TRBD1 (5 bases). The V end lost 0 bases, the J end lost 6 bases, and 14 bases lay between the germline ends. This CDR3 contains 15 residues. Germline CDR1 and CDR2: GTSNPN and SVGIG (reference sequence). CDR3 sequence reads: CAWSVGQGLAGELFF. The CDR3 DNA is TGTGCCTGGAGTGTAGGGCAGGGTCTCGCCGGGGAGCTGTTTTTT.

The V call is TRBV5-1, the J call TRBJ2-7, with TRBD2 matching over 12 bases. V lost 0 bases to trimming and J lost 5 bases; unmatched junction nucleotides: 6. The CDR3 is 16 amino acids. CDR1 is SGHRS, CDR2 YFSETQ, per germline. This chain's CDR3 is CASSLVLAGGPDEQYF. The DNA for the CDR3 is TGCGCCAGCAGCTTGGTGCTAGCGGGAGGGCCCGACGAGCAGTACTTC.

The CDR3 reads CASSLVLNQPQHF. CDR3 DNA: TGTGCCAGCAGTTTAGTCCTAAATCAGCCCCAGCATTTT. The chain carries TRBV28 and TRBJ1-5; D uncertain. The CDR3 runs to 13 residues. Trimming removed 2 bases from V and 4 bases from J, with 6 bases in between. The germline V gene encodes CDR1 MDHEN and CDR2 SYDVKM.

The J gene is TRBJ1-6, the V gene TRBV7-9, with 7 bases lining up with TRBD1. V gave up 3 bases and J gave up 7 bases; unmatched junction bases: 3. CDR3 length: 14 residues. The germline gives CDR1 SEHNR, CDR2 FQNEAQ (reference sequence). CDR3 bases: TGTGCCAGCAGCTTGACAGGGTACAATTCACCCCTCCACTTT. Protein sequence: CASSLTGYNSPLHF.

This sequence joins TRBV5-1 and TRBJ2-2; tentatively, D is TRBD1 (5 bases). This CDR3 has 15 residues. With 2 bases removed from V and 1 base from J, the gap between germline ends came to 9 bases. Per the germline V gene, CDR1 is SGHRS and CDR2 is YFSETQ. The CDR3 loop reads CASSFSGMNTGELFF. In nucleotides, the CDR3 is TGCGCCAGCAGCTTTTCAGGGATGAACACCGGGGAGCTGTTTTTT.

The chain recombines TRBV10-3 with TRBJ2-7; TRBD2 matches at 11 bases. This CDR3 comprises 15 residues. The V gene's germline CDR1 is ENHRY and CDR2 SYGVKD. V was pared by 0 bases and J by 6 bases, with 4 bases of the junction left unmatched. Here the CDR3 reads CAISESTSGGSEQYF. CDR3 DNA sequence: TGTGCCATCAGTGAGTCTACTAGCGGGGGCTCCGAGCAGTACTTC.

V gene TRBV19 combines with J gene TRBJ1-1, with 8 bases aligning to TRBD1. Germline CDR1 is LNHDA and CDR2 is SQIVND (reference sequence). Trimming removed 5 bases from V and 3 bases from J; junction bases left unmatched: 5. This CDR3 has 14 amino acids. The CDR3 spells CASSDRGGDTEAFF. CDR3 sequence (DNA): TGTGCCAGTAGTGACAGGGGTGGAGACACTGAAGCTTTCTTT.

This chain uses TRBV4-1 with TRBJ2-1, with 8 bases lining up with TRBD2. The CDR3 runs 14 residues. With 7 bases clipped from V and 9 bases from J, the junction kept 11 bases outside the gene matches. The germline CDR1 and CDR2 sequences are MGHRA and YSYEKL. CDR3 bases: TGCGCCAGCAAAACCCCGGGACTAGGCGTTGAGCAGTTCTTC. Translation: CASKTPGLGVEQFF.

This chain joins TRBV9 and TRBJ2-1; 8 nucleotides line up with TRBD1. Losses at the gene ends were 0 bases for V and 7 bases for J; bases not matched to a gene: 6. CDR1 and CDR2 (germline): SGDLS, YYNGEE. The CDR3 spans 15 residues. In nucleotides, the CDR3 is TGTGCCAGCAGCGTAGGTCGACAGGGGATGAATGAGCAGTTCTTC. This gives the protein CASSVGRQGMNEQFF.

The CDR3 DNA reads as TGTGCCAGCAGCGTAGTACTAGCGGGGGGAGGAGGGCAGTTCTTC. Its translation is CASSVVLAGGGGQFF. The rearrangement uses TRBV9 and TRBJ2-1; TRBD2 agrees at 12 bases. CDR1 is SGDLS and CDR2 is YYNGEE in the germline V gene. J lost 12 bases, V lost 0 bases, and 7 bases had no gene match. The length of the CDR3 is 15 residues.